A selection of T cell receptor beta chains follows, all from one sample in a study of T cell responses to AZD1222 COVID-19 vaccine. TCRdb's table, derived via immunoSEQ multiplex PCR, lists solely in-frame clones and lacks some. The table shows over 70,000 clones, with 60% to 85% occurring only once. The specimen comprised peripheral blood, sampled 28 days after the second dose of the MenACWY control vaccine. Source of these receptors: an adult who received the MenACWY meningococcal vaccine as a control. CDR3s include the opening cysteine and the closing phenylalanine or tryptophan. Fields, in order: clone size, D gene, V gene, J gene, CDR3 protein, CDR3 DNA. The D gene is left open where the match is weak. Only some rows state a clone size, as once, few, many or a class for expanded clones.

.	TRBD2	TRBV11-2	TRBJ2-1	CASSSRTSSGVQFF	TGTGCCAGCAGCTCAAGGACTAGTAGCGGAGTGCAGTTCTTC
medium-sized	TRBD1	TRBV2	TRBJ1-1	CASSAGTGAGNTEAFF	TGTGCCAGCAGTGCCGGGACAGGGGCCGGAAACACTGAAGCTTTCTTT
.	TRBD1	TRBV19	TRBJ2-7	CASSIDREGYEQYF	TGTGCCAGTAGTATCGACAGGGAAGGGTACGAGCAGTACTTC
.	.	TRBV4-3	TRBJ1-2	CASSQDLRGGYTF	TGCGCCAGCAGCCAAGACTTAAGGGGGGGCTACACCTTC
once	.	TRBV28	TRBJ1-2	CASSPPGDYGYTF	TGTGCCAGCAGTCCCCCAGGGGACTATGGCTACACCTTC
.	.	TRBV2	TRBJ1-1	CASSSNMNTEAFF	TGTGCCAGCAGTTCTAACATGAACACTGAAGCTTTCTTT
.	TRBD2	TRBV19	TRBJ2-3	CASSSGRGTDTQYF	TGTGCCAGTAGTAGCGGGAGGGGGACAGATACGCAGTATTTT
.	.	TRBV3-1/TRBV3-2	TRBJ2-5	CASSRKRETQYF	TGTGCCAGCAGCCGAAAAAGGGAGACCCAGTACTTC
.	.	TRBV5-1	TRBJ2-3	CASSWREVLVSTDTQYF	TGCGCCAGCAGCTGGCGAGAGGTCCTAGTTAGCACAGATACGCAGTATTTT
.	.	TRBV7-6	TRBJ2-5	CASSLSPPRRTSQETQYF	TGTGCCAGCAGCTTATCCCCACCCAGGCGTACAAGTCAAGAGACCCAGTACTTC